One sample yielded the 2 T cell receptor beta chains listed below, sequenced in a study of shared T cell receptors in the human thymus. Only in-frame clones appear in the TCRdb table, and some are missing; sequencing was by immunoSEQ multiplex PCR. The table has roughly 560,000 clones, about 84% seen once. These data also featured in a second study, about human thymus T cells.

The sequenced sample was thymocytes. These receptors came from a boy younger than two with a congenital heart defect.

The chain carries TRBV4-1 and TRBJ2-5; 11 bases match TRBD2. Germline V gene lookup returns CDR1 MGHRA and CDR2 YSYEKL. The CDR3 is made up of 18 amino acids. The V and J ends lost 1 base and 0 bases, in that order; junction bases with no gene match: 7. CDR3 residues: CASSQGASGRLDQETQYF. Written as DNA, the CDR3 is TGCGCCAGCAGCCAAGGAGCTAGCGGGAGGTTGGACCAAGAGACCCAGTACTTC.

The chain is built from TRBV4-3 and TRBJ2-4; weak D call: TRBD2 (5 bases). Trimming stripped 1 base from V and 0 bases from J, with 16 bases between. The CDR3 has 18 residues. Germline CDR1 and CDR2: LGHNA and YSLEER. Here the CDR3 DNA reads TGCGCCAGCAGCCAAGGCCCCGGGCTAGCAGTAGCCAAAAACATTCAGTACTTC. Protein product: CASSQGPGLAVAKNIQYF.